The 11 T cell receptor beta chains below were found in one sample sequenced in a study of response to subunit inactivated influenza vaccine. TCRdb re-called the RT-PCR reads with MiXCR, one entry per CDR3 protein. The sample has 600,000 to 700,000 distinct CDR3 sequences, less than 15% seen once. The sample was PBMCs from blood, taken less than 15 days before vaccination. Source of these receptors: a man aged 45-65 years who received an inactivated influenza vaccine.

The chain carries TRBV7-2 and TRBJ2-7; perhaps TRBD2 as D (5 bases). The CDR3 is made up of 13 amino acids. V lost 5 bases and J 2 bases, leaving 10 bases between the germline ends. Germline V gene sequence: CDR1 SGHTA, CDR2 FQGNSA. The CDR3 region is CASSPWRAYEQYF. In DNA form, the CDR3 reads TGTGCCAGCAGCCCCTGGCGGGCCTACGAGCAGTACTTC.

This clonotype was seen more than once but under ten times. The rearrangement links TRBV28 to TRBJ2-3, with D unclear. The length of the CDR3 is 13 residues. CDR1 is MDHEN and CDR2 is SYDVKM in the germline V gene. V was trimmed by 6 bases and J by 5 bases, leaving 12 bases between them. The CDR3 loop is CASRGVGLDTQYF. CDR3 in DNA: TGTGCCAGCAGAGGTGTCGGGTTAGATACGCAGTATTTT.

This clonotype has more than one count but fewer than ten. Written as DNA, the CDR3 is TGCAGTGCTAGGACAGCCCCATGGAGTGGCTACACCTTC. Translation gives CSARTAPWSGYTF. The chain carries TRBV20-1 and TRBJ1-2, with D possibly matching TRBD1 (5 bases). Deletions cut 3 bases from V and 7 bases from J, with 15 bases between. Germline V gene data show CDR1 as DFQATT and CDR2 as SNEGSKA (reference sequence). The CDR3 spans 13 residues.

This clonotype was observed a few times. The chain carries TRBV6-2 or TRBV6-3 and TRBJ2-3, with D possibly being TRBD1 (7 bases). Germline CDR1 reads MNHEY; CDR2 reads SVGEGT. The length of the CDR3 is 17 residues. Trimming removed 1 base at V and 4 bases at J, with 18 bases between. CDR3 protein: CASSYFHDREEADTQYF. In DNA form, the CDR3 reads TGTGCCAGCAGTTACTTCCATGACAGGGAGGAGGCAGATACGCAGTATTTT.

V gene TRBV5-1 combines with J gene TRBJ2-1; 9 bases match TRBD2. The CDR3 totals 17 residues. Germline loops: CDR1 SGHRS, CDR2 YFSETQ. With V trimmed by 1 base and J by 7 bases, 12 bases remained unmatched. The CDR3 is CASSLRGIAGAMNEQFF. The CDR3 DNA is TGCGCCAGCAGCTTGAGAGGGATAGCGGGAGCGATGAATGAGCAGTTCTTC.

This clonotype turned up a few times. This CDR3 is CAWRRDETYNSPLHF. The CDR3 nucleotides read TGTGCCTGGAGAAGGGACGAAACCTATAATTCACCCCTCCACTTT. J is TRBJ1-6 and V is TRBV30, with TRBD1 as a possible D gene (5 bases). The V gene's germline CDR1 is GTSNPN and CDR2 SVGIG (reference sequence). Between the trimmed V and J ends, which lost 3 bases and 2 bases, there was a span of 11 bases. The CDR3 loop spans 15 amino acids.

This clonotype was counted a single time. The chain links TRBV7-2 to TRBJ2-3; possibly TRBD2 for D (5 bases). CDR1 SGHTA and CDR2 FQGNSA come from the germline V gene. The CDR3 loop spans 14 amino acids. The V end lost 1 base, the J end lost 5 bases, and 10 bases lay between the germline ends. CDR3 protein: CASSLDPGIDTQYF. CDR3 nucleotide sequence: TGTGCCAGCAGCTTAGATCCGGGAATAGATACGCAGTATTTT. Using reference TRBV7-2 and TRBJ2-3 for the parts outside the CDR3, the full variable domain is GAGVSQSPSNKVTEKGKDVELRCDPISGHTALYWYRQSLGQGLEFLIYFQGNSAPDKSGLPSDRFSAERTGGSVSTLTIQRTQQEDSAVYLCASSLDPGIDTQYFGPGTRLTVL.

This clonotype was counted only a few times. The chain is built from TRBV5-1 and TRBJ2-1, with 11 positions matching TRBD2. The CDR3 is made up of 16 amino acids. Germline V gives CDR1 SGHRS, CDR2 YFSETQ. V shed 0 bases and J 5 bases; nucleotides not matched to a gene: 4. The DNA of the CDR3 is TGCGCCAGCAGCTTGGAACTAGCGGGAGCCCACAATGAGCAGTTCTTC. Translated: CASSLELAGAHNEQFF.

The rearrangement uses TRBV6-2 or TRBV6-3 and TRBJ2-7, with D unresolved. Germline V gene data show CDR1 as MNHEY and CDR2 as SVGEGT. V was cut by 7 bases and J by 5 bases, with 12 bases left in between. This CDR3 comprises 12 residues. CDR3 protein: CASTSVRDEQYF. The CDR3 DNA is TGTGCCAGCACCTCCGTAAGGGACGAGCAGTACTTC.

This clonotype appeared a few times. V gene TRBV20-1 combines with J gene TRBJ2-7, with 7 positions matching TRBD1. J was trimmed by 4 bases and V by 3 bases; bases with no gene match: 9. This CDR3 is built from 14 residues. The germline gives CDR1 DFQATT, CDR2 SNEGSKA (reference sequence). Here the CDR3 DNA reads TGCAGTGCTAGTATTGACAGGGTAATTTACGAGCAGTACTTC. It encodes CSASIDRVIYEQYF.

This clonotype was seen a handful of times. V usage is TRBV3-1 and J usage is TRBJ2-2; D perhaps matches TRBD1 (5 bases). This CDR3 spans 14 amino acids. Looked up from germline, CDR1 is LGHDT and CDR2 is YNNKEL (reference sequence). V lost 6 bases, J lost 1 base, and 9 bases lay in between. The CDR3 spells CASSYTGNTGELFF. The DNA of the CDR3 is TGTGCCAGCAGTTACACAGGGAACACCGGGGAGCTGTTTTTT.